Given below is one T cell receptor beta chain in context. This clonotype came up many times. Its antigen is unknown. One base away there is no much larger clone; base qualities are not given. The data stem from a study of spatial heterogeneity in lung cancer (dated by TCRdb to the late 2010s). As for the study more broadly: Beta-chain transcripts were consistently detected in greater numbers than alpha-chain transcripts, which likely reflects a higher abundance of beta-chain transcripts. In the raw uncorrected reads, each unique combination of TCR and UMI appeared more than ten times on average. In non-small cell lung cancer, the study made a quantitative comparison of TCR alpha and beta repertoires among multiple tumor regions, matched nontumor lung and blood. The study linked features of the TCR repertoire to counts of nonsynonymous mutations, which were determined by whole-exome sequencing of tumor tissue. Both alpha and beta chains were TCR-sequenced in samples taken at surgery, namely 220 tumor regions, approximately 66 matched nontumor lung samples and a few dozen PBMC samples. Paper-wide results and their limitations: Ubiquitous expanded tumor TCRs showed up in blood more often at tumor resection than at routine follow-up. Confirming at a functional level the hypothesis that regional TCRs recognize regional mutations was considered to require additional single-cell paired TCR alpha and beta sequencing.

The library was obtained by 5' RACE. Sequencing took place on a NextSeq 500. The TCR library protocol attached a unique molecular identifier to each TCR cDNA molecule to allow correction of PCR and sequencing errors. The original methods were these. TCR identification, UMI-based error correction and CDR3 extraction were performed with Decombinator tools. TCRs above a frequency of 2 per 1,000, corresponding to the top 1% of the tumor frequency distribution, were defined as expanded. Each repertoire was subsampled 100 times to 5,000 TCRs, after which Renyi diversity was computed with the R vegan package. CDR3 similarity networks were built from amino acid triplet string-kernel similarity, with CDR3s being connected when pairwise similarity was above 0.82. TCRdb redid the processing of the public reads, applying fastp at Q25 and MiXCR, and retained in-frame beta chains. For every CDR3 protein sequence, its rows merge into one entry that carries the most common genes and DNA. TCRdb, not the authors, supplied the V and J calls. The sample table holds some 38,000 distinct CDR3 sequences, of which 6% to 8% were seen once. The top ten constitute about 26% of the sample.

The germline V gene specifies SGHDN as CDR1 and FVKESK as CDR2. Spanning cysteine to phenylalanine, the CDR3 consists of 15 amino acids. The sequence is cut down to CDR3 DNA, 45 bases in frame from base 1. A distance of 13 bases separates the germline ends of V and J, which lose 0 bases and 10 bases respectively. The meaning of the sample's time point label: sample taken at primary tumor resection. Without any cell sorting, TCR sequencing was performed on whole RNA extracted either from tumor and nontumor lung tissue or from cryopreserved PBMC samples. The donors were 70 or so patients from the lung TRACERx cohort who had early-stage, untreated non-small cell lung cancer. Only patients for whom sufficient RNA was available from at least two tumor regions were selected for TCR sequencing.

The sample consisted of PBMCs, taken at surgery. The receptor chain draws on TRBV14 and TRBJ1-6, with TRBD1 perhaps the D gene, on 5 matching bases. The origin of this receptor is a male donor with early-stage non-small cell lung cancer. The CDR3 region reads CASSQELGAGSPLHF. In nucleotides, the sequence is TGTGCCAGCAGCCAAGAACTCGGGGCCGGCTCACCCCTCCACTTT.